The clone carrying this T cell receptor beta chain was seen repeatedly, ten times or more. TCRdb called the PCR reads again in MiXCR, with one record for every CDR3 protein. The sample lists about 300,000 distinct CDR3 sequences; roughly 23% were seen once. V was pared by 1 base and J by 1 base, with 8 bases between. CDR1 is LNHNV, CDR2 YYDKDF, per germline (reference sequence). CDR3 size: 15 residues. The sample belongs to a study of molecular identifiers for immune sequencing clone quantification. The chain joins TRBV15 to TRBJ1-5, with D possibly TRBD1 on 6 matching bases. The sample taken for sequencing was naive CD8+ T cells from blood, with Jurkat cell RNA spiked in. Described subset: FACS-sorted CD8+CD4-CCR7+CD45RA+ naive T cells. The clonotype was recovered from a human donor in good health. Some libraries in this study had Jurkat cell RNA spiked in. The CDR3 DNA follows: TGTGCCACCAGCAGAGTACAGGGCAGCAATCAGCCCCAGCATTTT. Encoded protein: CATSRVQGSNQPQHF.